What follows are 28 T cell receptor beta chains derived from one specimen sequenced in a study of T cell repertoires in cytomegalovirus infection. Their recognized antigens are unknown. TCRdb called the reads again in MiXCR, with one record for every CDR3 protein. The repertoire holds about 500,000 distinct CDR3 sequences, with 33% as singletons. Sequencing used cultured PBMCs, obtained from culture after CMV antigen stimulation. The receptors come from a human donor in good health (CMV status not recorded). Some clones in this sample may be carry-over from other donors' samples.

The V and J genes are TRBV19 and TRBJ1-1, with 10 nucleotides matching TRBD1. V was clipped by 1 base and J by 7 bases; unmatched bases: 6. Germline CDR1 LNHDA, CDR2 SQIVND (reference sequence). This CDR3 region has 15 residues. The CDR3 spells CASSIVGTGADEAFF. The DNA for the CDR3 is TGTGCCAGTAGTATAGTTGGGACAGGGGCGGATGAAGCTTTCTTT.

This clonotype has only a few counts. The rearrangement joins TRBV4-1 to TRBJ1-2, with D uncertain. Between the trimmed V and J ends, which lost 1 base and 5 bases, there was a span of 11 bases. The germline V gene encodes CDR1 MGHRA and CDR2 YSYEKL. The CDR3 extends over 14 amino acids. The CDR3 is CASSQVQATYGYTF. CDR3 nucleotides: TGCGCCAGCAGCCAAGTCCAGGCCACTTATGGCTACACCTTC.

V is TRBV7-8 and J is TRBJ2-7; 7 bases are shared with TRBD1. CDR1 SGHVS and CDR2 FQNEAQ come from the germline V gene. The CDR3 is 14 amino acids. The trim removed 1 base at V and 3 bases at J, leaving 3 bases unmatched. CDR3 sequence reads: CASSLGGQVYEQYF. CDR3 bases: TGTGCCAGCAGCTTAGGTGGACAGGTCTACGAGCAGTACTTC.

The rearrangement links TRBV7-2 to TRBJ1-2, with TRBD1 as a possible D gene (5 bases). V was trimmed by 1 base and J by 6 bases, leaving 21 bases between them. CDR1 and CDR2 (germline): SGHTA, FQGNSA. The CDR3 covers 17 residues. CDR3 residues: CASSLDRTPRSGDGYTF. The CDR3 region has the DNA TGTGCCAGCAGCTTAGACAGGACACCGCGGTCGGGGGATGGCTACACCTTC.

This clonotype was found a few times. The chain's CDR3 is CSAPPPDRVETQYF. The CDR3 nucleotides read TGCAGTGCTCCTCCCCCGGACAGGGTTGAGACCCAGTACTTC. The genes are TRBV20-1 and TRBJ2-5; 8 nucleotides match TRBD1. J lost 5 bases, V lost 5 bases, and 10 bases had no gene match. This CDR3 is 14 amino acids long. CDR1 is DFQATT and CDR2 is SNEGSKA in the germline V gene (reference sequence).

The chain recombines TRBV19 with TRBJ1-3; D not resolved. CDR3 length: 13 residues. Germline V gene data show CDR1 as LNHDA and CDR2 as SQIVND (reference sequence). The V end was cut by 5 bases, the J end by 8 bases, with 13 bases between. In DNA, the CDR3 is TGTGCCAGTAGTCAGACCCTGGGGTACACCATATATTTT. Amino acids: CASSQTLGYTIYF.

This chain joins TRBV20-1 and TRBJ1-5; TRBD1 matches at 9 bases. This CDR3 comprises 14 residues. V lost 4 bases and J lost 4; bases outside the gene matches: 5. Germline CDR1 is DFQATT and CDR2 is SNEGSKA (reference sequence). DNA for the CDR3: TGCAGTGCTACTCCCGGGACAGGGAATCAGCCCCAGCATTTT. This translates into CSATPGTGNQPQHF.

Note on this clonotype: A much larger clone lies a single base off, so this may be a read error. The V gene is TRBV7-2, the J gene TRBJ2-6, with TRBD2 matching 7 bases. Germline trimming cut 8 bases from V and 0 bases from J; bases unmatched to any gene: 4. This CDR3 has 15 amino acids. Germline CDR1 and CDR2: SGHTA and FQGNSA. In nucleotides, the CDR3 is TGTGCCAGCGGCTGGGGGGGCTCTGGGGCCAACGTCCTGACTTTC. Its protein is CASGWGGSGANVLTF.

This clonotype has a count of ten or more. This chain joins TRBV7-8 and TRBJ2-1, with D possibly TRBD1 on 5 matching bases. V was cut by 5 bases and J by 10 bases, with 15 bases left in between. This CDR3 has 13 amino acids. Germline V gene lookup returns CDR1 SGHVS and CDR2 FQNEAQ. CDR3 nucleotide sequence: TGTGCCAGCAGCCCACCCCTGGGGCTAGAGCAGTTCTTC. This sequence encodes CASSPPLGLEQFF.

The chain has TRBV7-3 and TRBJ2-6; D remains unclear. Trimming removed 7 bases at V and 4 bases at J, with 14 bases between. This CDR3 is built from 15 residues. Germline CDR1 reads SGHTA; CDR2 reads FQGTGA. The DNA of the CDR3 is TGTGCCAGCACAACATCCGACCCCGGGGCCAACGTCCTGACTTTC. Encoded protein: CASTTSDPGANVLTF. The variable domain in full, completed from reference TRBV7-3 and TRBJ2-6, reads GAGVSQTPSNKVTEKGKYVELRCDPISGHTALYWYRQSLGQGPEFLIYFQGTGAADDSGLPNDRFFAVRPEGSVSTLKIQRTERGDSAVYLCASTTSDPGANVLTFGAGSRLTVL.

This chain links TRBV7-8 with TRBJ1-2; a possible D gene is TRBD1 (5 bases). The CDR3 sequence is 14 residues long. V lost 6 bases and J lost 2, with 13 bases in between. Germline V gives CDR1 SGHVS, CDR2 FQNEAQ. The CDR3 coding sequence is TGTGCCAGCAGTCCGGGACGTACGAACTATGGCTACACCTTC. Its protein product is CASSPGRTNYGYTF.

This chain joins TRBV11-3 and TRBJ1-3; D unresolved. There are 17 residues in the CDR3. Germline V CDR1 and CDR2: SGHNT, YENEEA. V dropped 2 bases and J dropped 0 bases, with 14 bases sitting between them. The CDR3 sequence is CASSLFGQAFSGNTIYF. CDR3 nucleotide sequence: TGTGCCAGCAGCTTATTTGGGCAGGCTTTCTCTGGAAACACCATATATTTT.

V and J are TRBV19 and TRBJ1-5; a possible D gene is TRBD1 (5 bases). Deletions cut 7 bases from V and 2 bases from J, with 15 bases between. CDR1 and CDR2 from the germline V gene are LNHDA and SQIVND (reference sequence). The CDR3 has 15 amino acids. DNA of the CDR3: TGTGCCAGTAACCCCGGACTGGGGGGCAATCAGCCCCAGCATTTT. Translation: CASNPGLGGNQPQHF.

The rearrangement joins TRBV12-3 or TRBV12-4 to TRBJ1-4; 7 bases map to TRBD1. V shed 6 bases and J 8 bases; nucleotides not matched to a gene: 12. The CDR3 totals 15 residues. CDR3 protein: CASRYGQAGPEKLFF. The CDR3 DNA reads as TGTGCCAGCAGATACGGACAGGCAGGCCCGGAAAAACTGTTTTTT.

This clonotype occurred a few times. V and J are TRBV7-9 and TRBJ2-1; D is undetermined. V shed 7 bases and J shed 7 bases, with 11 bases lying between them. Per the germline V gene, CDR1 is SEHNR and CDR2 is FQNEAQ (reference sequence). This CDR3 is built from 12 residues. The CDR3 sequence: CASNLDDNEQFF. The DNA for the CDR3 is TGTGCCAGCAACCTAGACGATAATGAGCAGTTCTTC.

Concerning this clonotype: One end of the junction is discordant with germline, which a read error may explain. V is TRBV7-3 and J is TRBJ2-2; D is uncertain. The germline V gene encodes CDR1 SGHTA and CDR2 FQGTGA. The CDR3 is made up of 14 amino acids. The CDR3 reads CASSLTRATGELFF. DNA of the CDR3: TGTGCCAGCAGCCTAACCAGAGCCACCGGGGAGCTGTTTTTT.

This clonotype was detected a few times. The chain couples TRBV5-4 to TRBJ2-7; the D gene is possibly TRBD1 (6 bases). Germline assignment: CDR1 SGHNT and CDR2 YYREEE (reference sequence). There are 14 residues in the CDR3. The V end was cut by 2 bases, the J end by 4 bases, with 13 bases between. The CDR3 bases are TGTGCCAGCAGCTTAAGGGACAACCGATACGAGCAGTACGTC. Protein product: CASSLRDNRYEQYV.

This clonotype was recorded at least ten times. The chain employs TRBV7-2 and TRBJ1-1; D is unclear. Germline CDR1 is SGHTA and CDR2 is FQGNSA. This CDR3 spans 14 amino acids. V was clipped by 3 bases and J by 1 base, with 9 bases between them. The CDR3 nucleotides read TGTGCCAGCAGCTTCTTCCATAGGAACACTGAAGCTTTCTTT. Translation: CASSFFHRNTEAFF.

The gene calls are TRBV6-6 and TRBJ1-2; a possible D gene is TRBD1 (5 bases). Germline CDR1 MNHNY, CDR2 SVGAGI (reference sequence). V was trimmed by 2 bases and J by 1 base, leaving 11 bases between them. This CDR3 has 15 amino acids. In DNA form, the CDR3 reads TGTGCCAGCAGTTACCCCGAGGGGAGTAACTATGGCTACACCTTC. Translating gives CASSYPEGSNYGYTF.

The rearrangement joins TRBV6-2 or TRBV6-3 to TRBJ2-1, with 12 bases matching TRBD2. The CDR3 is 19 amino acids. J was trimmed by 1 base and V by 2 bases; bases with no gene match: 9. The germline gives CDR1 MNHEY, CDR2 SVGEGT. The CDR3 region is CASSYPMTSGRGSYNEQFF. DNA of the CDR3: TGTGCCAGCAGTTACCCAATGACTAGCGGGAGAGGTTCCTACAATGAGCAGTTCTTC.

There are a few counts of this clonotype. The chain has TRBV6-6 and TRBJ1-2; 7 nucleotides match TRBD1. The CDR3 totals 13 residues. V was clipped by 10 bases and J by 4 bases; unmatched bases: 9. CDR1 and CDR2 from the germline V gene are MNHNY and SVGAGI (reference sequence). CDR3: CAIKDRSIYGYTF. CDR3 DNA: TGTGCCATCAAGGACAGGAGCATCTATGGCTACACCTTC.

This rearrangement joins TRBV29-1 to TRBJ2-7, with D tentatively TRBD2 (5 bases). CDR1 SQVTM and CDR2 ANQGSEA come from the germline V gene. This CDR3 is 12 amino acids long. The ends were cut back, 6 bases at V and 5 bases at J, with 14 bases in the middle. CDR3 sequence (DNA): TGCAGCGTGGAGGAACTATCCAACGAGCAGTACTTC. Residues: CSVEELSNEQYF.

CDR3 protein: CATRLAGGRRELFF. CDR3 in DNA: TGTGCCACCCGACTAGCGGGAGGGCGAAGGGAGCTGTTTTTT. The chain has TRBV19 and TRBJ2-2; TRBD2 matches 14 bases. The ends lost 10 bases at V and 9 bases at J; junction bases unmatched: 7. CDR1 is LNHDA and CDR2 is SQIVND in the germline V gene (reference sequence). The CDR3 covers 14 residues.

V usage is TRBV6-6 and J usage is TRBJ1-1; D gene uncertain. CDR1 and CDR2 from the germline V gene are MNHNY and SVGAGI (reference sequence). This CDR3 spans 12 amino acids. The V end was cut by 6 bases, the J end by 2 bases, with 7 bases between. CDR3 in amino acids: CASSAFNTEAFF. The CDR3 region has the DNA TGTGCCAGCAGCGCATTCAACACTGAAGCTTTCTTT.

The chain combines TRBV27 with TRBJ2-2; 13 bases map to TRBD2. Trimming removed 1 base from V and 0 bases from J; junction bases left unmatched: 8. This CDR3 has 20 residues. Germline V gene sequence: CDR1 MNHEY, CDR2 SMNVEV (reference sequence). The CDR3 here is CASSLFPPGLAGSNTGELFF. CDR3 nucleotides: TGTGCCAGCAGTTTATTCCCCCCGGGACTAGCGGGATCGAACACCGGGGAGCTGTTTTTT.

CDR3 DNA: TGCAGCTCTCTCAGCCAACAGACTGAAGCTTTCTTT. Translated: CSSLSQQTEAFF. The V gene is TRBV29-1, the J gene TRBJ1-1; no definite D call. The CDR3 length is 12 residues. Trimming pared 8 bases from V and 5 bases from J, leaving 15 bases between. Germline values: CDR1 SQVTM, CDR2 ANQGSEA. The whole variable domain, filled in from reference TRBV29-1 and TRBJ1-1, reads SAVISQKPSRDICQRGTSLTIQCQVDSQVTMMFWYRQQPGQSLTLIATANQGSEATYESGFVIDKFPISRPNLTFSTLTVSNMSPEDSSIYLCSSLSQQTEAFFGQGTRLTVV.

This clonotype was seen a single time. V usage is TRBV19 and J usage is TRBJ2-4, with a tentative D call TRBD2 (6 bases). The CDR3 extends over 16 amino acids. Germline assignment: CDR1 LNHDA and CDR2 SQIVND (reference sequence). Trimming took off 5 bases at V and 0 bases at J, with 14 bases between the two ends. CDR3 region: CASSPVAVLAKNIQYF. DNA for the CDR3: TGTGCCAGTAGTCCCGTAGCGGTCTTAGCCAAAAACATTCAGTACTTC.

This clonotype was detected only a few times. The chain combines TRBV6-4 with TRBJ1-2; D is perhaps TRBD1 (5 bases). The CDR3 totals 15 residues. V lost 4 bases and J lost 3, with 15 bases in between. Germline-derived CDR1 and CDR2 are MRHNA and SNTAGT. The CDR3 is CASSGHRSSDYGYTF. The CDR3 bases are TGTGCCAGCAGTGGCCACAGGAGTTCGGACTATGGCTACACCTTC.